This T cell receptor beta chain was sequenced in a study of T-cell memory formation after mild COVID-19 listed by TCRdb under 2021. With regard to the full study: TCR sequence clusters from the two donors were found to be largely donor specific. The cohort was made up of two young adult volunteers, one female and one male, who were previously healthy. Longitudinal TCRalpha and TCRbeta repertoire sequencing tracked T-cell clones expanding and contracting after mild COVID-19 in a couple of donors. General findings and caveats noted by the study authors: Contracting CD4+ clones were located mainly in the CM and EM memory subsets, whereas CD8+ clones were found to be enriched in EMRA. The detection of some responding clones in pre-infection memory suggests that pre-existing cross-reactive memory T cells joined the SARS-CoV-2 response. SARS-CoV-2 specificity was not confirmed for the second-wave clones peaking on day 37. Balanced CD4/CD8 phenotypes were observed for clones contracting from day 15 to 85, whereas a bias towards CD4+ was observed for a second wave of clones expanding from day 15 to 37. The study included only a couple of mild cases, and larger cohorts that include severe cases with pre-infection samples were judged to be necessary.

On this clonotype itself: Its recognized antigen is unknown. No base quality information exists; no much larger clone differs at one position.

Ficoll-Paque density gradient centrifugation was used to isolate PBMCs. According to the germline V gene, CDR1 reads SGHRS and CDR2 reads YFSETQ. From its cysteine to its phenylalanine, the CDR3 spans 19 amino acids. Only the CDR3 portion is preserved as DNA: 57 bases, with reading frame beginning at the first base. Relative to germline, V is missing 3 bases and J is missing 5 bases, with 20 bases of the junction outside any gene match. The instrument was an Illumina NovaSeq 6000. cDNA libraries for TCRalpha and TCRbeta were prepared by 5'RACE using constant-segment primers, with sample barcodes and unique molecular identifiers added. RNA was extracted from every sample with Trizol reagent. Libraries were amplified in two PCR steps, with a second sample barcode and Illumina TruSeq adapters added in the second step. Libraries were sequenced on an Illumina NovaSeq with 2 x 150 bp paired-end reads. Per the authors' processing: Reads were demultiplexed and collapsed into UMI-guided consensus sequences with migec v1.2.7. Using mixcr v2.1.11, UMI consensuses were aligned to TRA and TRB V and J templates and then assembled into clonotypes. Expanded or contracted clonotypes were those called significant by both edgeR and NoisET, with noise models trained on biological replicates. For edgeR calls, a false discovery rate-adjusted p below 0.01 and a log2 fold-change threshold of 1 were applied. As an exploratory analysis of dynamics, PCA with hierarchical clustering was applied to max-normalized trajectories of the 1000 most abundant clonotypes. Separately sequenced CD4+ and CD8+ repertoires were used to assign the CD4 or CD8 phenotype of responding clones. Through fastp at Q25 and MiXCR, TCRdb rebuilt clones from the public reads, retaining in-frame beta chains. Rows matching on CDR3 protein sequence are summarized as one entry with the most common DNA and genes. The V and J calls, along with clone size, are taken from TCRdb and not from the paper's own processing. This sample gives about 150,000 distinct CDR3 sequences in total; around 27% of them show up just once. The ten top clones hold around 24% of the sample.

The chain couples TRBV5-1 to TRBJ1-2, with TRBD1 identical over 9 junction bases. The sample was PBMCs or a T cell subset sorted from them (not recorded which). The receptor comes from an adult woman who had mild COVID-19 (a few samples of this study predate the infection). The sample titles of this study are shuffled in the database, so cell type and time point are left out; the donor was told from shared clones. The DNA sequence is TGCGCCAGCAGCTCGGGAGGTCTGGACAGGGGTGAAATTTCTTATGGCTACACCTTC. Protein translation: CASSSGGLDRGEISYGYTF.